This T cell receptor (beta chain) appears in the sequencing data of a study of blood T cell repertoires in COVID-19. Across the whole study: T cells, B-cell-depleted T cells, or PBMCs supplied cDNA or gDNA.

This CDR3 is built from 17 residues. Per germline, CDR1 WSHSY and CDR2 SAAADI. Germline trimming cut 6 bases from V and 6 bases from J; bases unmatched to any gene: 16. Sequencing used immunoSEQ multiplex PCR; TCRdb keeps in-frame clones, though not all of them. The repertoire consists of around 370,000 clones, with more than 75% occurring once and the leading ten covering roughly 1.2%. Sequenced sample: PBMCs or T cells enriched from blood (not recorded which). This TCR was sampled from a woman aged 18-29 years who had recovered from COVID-19. The chain couples TRBV10-2 to TRBJ1-5; 8 positions agree with TRBD1. The CDR3 nucleotides read TGCGCCAGCAGCCCCCAGGCGGACAGGGTGAAAGCTCAGCCCCAGCATTTT. It translates to CASSPQADRVKAQPQHF.